This is a list of T cell receptor beta chains from one sample in a study of T cell responses to AZD1222 COVID-19 vaccine. Measured with immunoSEQ multiplex PCR; TCRdb has only the in-frame clones, and not every one. The table includes approximately 42,000 clones, more than 70% detected once. The source material was peripheral blood, sampled 28 days after the second AZD1222 dose. These receptors all come from an adult who received the AZD1222 COVID-19 vaccine. CDR3s leave out the opening cysteine and the closing phenylalanine or tryptophan. The order of the fields is V gene, J gene, CDR3 protein.

>TRBV5-6|TRBJ2-5
ASSPVGGEETQY
>TRBV6-5|TRBJ2-7
ASSHQAGAYEQY
>TRBV4-1|TRBJ1-6
ASSQEGQGISYNSPLH
>TRBV9|TRBJ1-5
ASSAPGTAWGPQH
>TRBV3-1/TRBV3-2|TRBJ2-2
ATQGAPHTGELF
>TRBV5-6|TRBJ2-3
ASSLVGQGTDTQY
>TRBV15|TRBJ1-3
ATSRAQGVSGNTIY
>TRBV10-2|TRBJ1-1
ASSEAPMETEAF
>TRBV12-5|TRBJ2-1
ASGLGGTINEQF
>TRBV5-4|TRBJ2-5
ASSFHGAGETQY
>TRBV16|TRBJ1-1
ASSQADRARGL